What follows are 4 T cell receptor beta chains derived from one specimen sequenced in a study of blood T cell repertoires in COVID-19. Here immunoSEQ multiplex PCR was the method, and the copy in TCRdb shows in-frame clones only, minus some. The sample comprises some 170,000 clones, about 80% of which are singletons, and around 8.1% rests with the top ten. The specimen sequenced was peripheral blood. The receptors stem from a man aged 55 to 70 with acute or convalescent COVID-19.

The chain carries TRBV5-1 and TRBJ1-5; D possibly corresponds to TRBD1 (5 bases). Looked up from germline, CDR1 is SGHRS and CDR2 is YFSETQ. This CDR3 region has 13 residues. V lost 0 bases and J 7 bases, leaving 8 bases between the germline ends. In DNA form, the CDR3 reads TGCGCCAGCAGCTTGGTTGGGGGGCAGCCCCAGCATTTT. It codes for CASSLVGGQPQHF.

The chain carries TRBV12-3 or TRBV12-4 and TRBJ2-5, with a tentative D call TRBD1 (5 bases). The CDR3 length is 13 residues. Trimming took off 7 bases at V and 3 bases at J, with 12 bases between the two ends. CDR3 sequence reads: CASNLVGEETQYF. CDR3 nucleotide sequence: TGTGCCAGCAACCTTGTAGGGGAAGAGACCCAGTACTTC.

This rearrangement joins TRBV3-1 (or the pseudogene TRBV3-2) to TRBJ2-6, with 10 bases that match TRBD2. The CDR3 runs 18 residues. J gave up 2 bases and V 2 bases, and 6 bases lay outside the gene matches. CDR1 LGHDT and CDR2 YNNKEL come from the germline V gene (reference sequence). The CDR3 DNA is TGTGCCAGCAGCCAATATCTAGCGGGGGTAACTGGGGCCAACGTCCTGACTTTC. Translating it yields CASSQYLAGVTGANVLTF.

The chain joins TRBV14 to TRBJ1-6; a weak D match, TRBD1 (5 bases). With 5 bases removed from V and 0 bases from J, the gap between germline ends came to 14 bases. The length of the CDR3 is 17 residues. Germline values: CDR1 SGHDN, CDR2 FVKESK. The CDR3, as DNA: TGTGCCAGCAGCAAACATATTGACAGCTCCTATAATTCACCCCTCCACTTT. Protein: CASSKHIDSSYNSPLHF. Using reference TRBV14 and TRBJ1-6 for the parts outside the CDR3, the full variable domain is EAGVTQFPSHSVIEKGQTVTLRCDPISGHDNLYWYRRVMGKEIKFLLHFVKESKQDESGMPNNRFLAERTGGTYSTLKVQPAELEDSGVYFCASSKHIDSSYNSPLHFGNGTRLTVT.